Listed here are 6 T cell receptor beta chains from one sample, sequenced in a study of prognosis after radiotherapy for stage I lung cancer. It was by two-round multiplex PCR that TCR beta CDR3 was amplified from genomic DNA. Gene-specific primers for each TRBV and TRBJ gene drove first-round PCR. TCRdb itself ran the multiplex PCR reads through MiXCR, one entry per CDR3 protein. The sample shows 15,000 to 20,000 distinct CDR3 sequences, around 24% of them seen only once. The source material was PBMCs, sampled before or after stereotactic body radiation therapy (not recorded which). The receptors originated from a donor at least 50 years old with non-small cell lung cancer.

The table lists this clonotype with many counts. This chain joins TRBV27 and TRBJ2-7; 9 nucleotides agree with TRBD2. The J segment lost 5 bases and the V segment lost 5 bases, leaving 13 bases of the junction unmatched. Germline-derived CDR1 and CDR2 are MNHEY and SMNVEV (reference sequence). CDR3 length equals 16 residues. The CDR3 nucleotides read TGTGCCAGCAGTCTTACCGGGGGACTAGCTCTTAACGAGCAGTACTTC. It yields the protein CASSLTGGLALNEQYF.

Comments on this clonotype: It differs at one base from a far larger clone, so likely a read error. The chain couples TRBV6-5 to TRBJ2-1; 7 bases are a match to TRBD2. The CDR3 is made up of 17 amino acids. Germline CDR1 reads MNHEY; CDR2 reads SVGAGI. In DNA, the CDR3 is TGTGCCAGCGGTTACTCTGGGGGAGGGAGCCCCTACAATGAGCAGTTCTTC. As protein: CASGYSGGGSPYNEQFF.

There are many counts of this clonotype. The rearrangement joins TRBV27 to TRBJ1-1; D is unresolved. The V end lost 8 bases, the J end lost 1 base, and 8 bases lay between the germline ends. Germline V lookup: CDR1 MNHEY, CDR2 SMNVEV (reference sequence). This CDR3 contains 12 residues. CDR3 in amino acids: CASQTGNTEAFF. The CDR3 DNA reads as TGTGCCAGCCAGACGGGGAACACTGAAGCTTTCTTT.

On this clonotype: A far larger clone is only one base removed, so a read error is likely. This sequence joins TRBV7-8 and TRBJ2-5; D may be TRBD2 (5 bases). Germline assignment: CDR1 SGHVS and CDR2 FQNEAQ. The CDR3 runs 15 residues. With 0 bases removed from V and 2 bases from J, the gap between germline ends came to 10 bases. CDR3 sequence: CASSLAGASQETQYF. The CDR3 region has the DNA TGTGCCAGCAGCTTAGCGGGAGCGTCGCAAGAGACCCAGTACTTC.

Turning to this clonotype: A much larger clone is a single base away; this may be a read error. V and J are TRBV7-2 and TRBJ2-5; TRBD2 matches at 16 bases. This CDR3 has 16 residues. CDR1 is SGHTA, CDR2 FQGNSA, per germline. Trimming at V came to 4 bases and at J to 4 bases, leaving 3 bases not matched to a gene. In DNA, the CDR3 is TGTGCCAGCAGCTCAGGGACTAGCGGGAGGGCAGAGACCCAGTACTTC. Protein: CASSSGTSGRAETQYF. Full variable domain (rest looked up from reference TRBV7-2 and TRBJ2-5): GAGVSQSPSNKVTEKGKDVELRCDPISGHTALYWYRQSLGQGLEFLIYFQGNSAPDKSGLPSDRFSAERTGGSVSTLTIQRTQQEDSAVYLCASSSGTSGRAETQYFGPGTRLLVL.

This sequence joins TRBV20-1 and TRBJ2-7, with TRBD2 as a possible D gene (5 bases). This CDR3 has 16 amino acids. Germline assignment: CDR1 DFQATT and CDR2 SNEGSKA (reference sequence). The chain's CDR3 is CSGSPIRAVFSYEQYF. The CDR3 region has the DNA TGCAGCGGGTCACCCATACGAGCGGTATTCTCCTACGAGCAGTACTTC.